This is a list of T cell receptor beta chains from one sample in a study of memory CD4+ T cells and cytomegalovirus serostatus. TCRdb's copy holds only in-frame clones and misses some; the assay was immunoSEQ multiplex PCR. The table has 46,000 or so clones, roughly 78% seen once. The sequenced material came from memory CD4+ T cells from blood. These receptor sequences come from an adult in good health and CMV-seronegative. CDR3s include the opening cysteine and the closing phenylalanine or tryptophan. The D gene is left open where the match is weak. Size values are once, few and many counts, or a class for expanded clones, and some rows have none.

CDR3 DNA: TGCGCCAGCAGCTTGGCCTCCAGAGCGGGGGAGCAGTACTTC
CDR3 protein: CASSLASRAGEQYF
J gene: TRBJ2-7
D gene: TRBD2
V gene: TRBV5-1
clone size: NA

CDR3 DNA: TGCGCCAGCAGCCAGCACCCCCCGGGGGGCGGGGACGAGCAGTACTTC
CDR3 protein: CASSQHPPGGGDEQYF
J gene: TRBJ2-7
D gene: NA
V gene: TRBV4-1
clone size: few

CDR3 DNA: TGCGCCAGCAGCCAAGCCGGGGACTCTGGAGAAAAACTGTTTTTT
CDR3 protein: CASSQAGDSGEKLFF
J gene: TRBJ1-4
D gene: NA
V gene: TRBV4-3
clone size: once

CDR3 DNA: TGTGCCAGCAGTAGTATGACAGGGGGCCGCACAGATACGCAGTATTTT
CDR3 protein: CASSSMTGGRTDTQYF
J gene: TRBJ2-3
D gene: TRBD1
V gene: TRBV2
clone size: NA

CDR3 DNA: TGTGCCAGCAGTTTGGGGGTGGGAGCGGGGGAGTCCTACGAGCAGTACTTC
CDR3 protein: CASSLGVGAGESYEQYF
J gene: TRBJ2-7
D gene: TRBD2
V gene: TRBV27
clone size: NA

CDR3 DNA: TGTGCCAGCAGTTCTGCTCAGGGACTCCGCACAGATACGCAGTATTTT
CDR3 protein: CASSSAQGLRTDTQYF
J gene: TRBJ2-3
D gene: NA
V gene: TRBV11-1
clone size: once

CDR3 DNA: TGTGCCAGCGCGGGAGCTGGGGATACGCAGTATTTT
CDR3 protein: CASAGAGDTQYF
J gene: TRBJ2-3
D gene: TRBD2
V gene: TRBV9
clone size: NA

CDR3 DNA: TGTGCCAGCAGCTTGGGACAGGGTCTGAGTGAGACCCAGTACTTC
CDR3 protein: CASSLGQGLSETQYF
J gene: TRBJ2-5
D gene: TRBD1
V gene: TRBV7-2
clone size: NA

CDR3 DNA: TGTGCCAGCAGCTATAGACAGGGATTGAACACTGAAGCTTTCTTT
CDR3 protein: CASSYRQGLNTEAFF
J gene: TRBJ1-1
D gene: TRBD1
V gene: TRBV13
clone size: NA

CDR3 DNA: TGTGCCAGCAGCTTCCGACGGAACTCCTACGAGCAGTACTTC
CDR3 protein: CASSFRRNSYEQYF
J gene: TRBJ2-7
D gene: NA
V gene: TRBV7-8
clone size: NA

CDR3 DNA: TGTGCCTGGAGTGAGGGCGGTTTCCGGACCGCAGCTTTCTTT
CDR3 protein: CAWSEGGFRTAAFF
J gene: TRBJ1-1
D gene: NA
V gene: TRBV30
clone size: few

CDR3 DNA: TGCGCCAGCAGCCAAGATGGCCGGGACAGAAGATCTGGAAACACCATATATTTT
CDR3 protein: CASSQDGRDRRSGNTIYF
J gene: TRBJ1-3
D gene: TRBD1
V gene: TRBV4-3
clone size: NA

CDR3 DNA: TGTGCCAGCAGCTTAGGAGGGGCAGGCGGAGAAAAACTGTTTTTT
CDR3 protein: CASSLGGAGGEKLFF
J gene: TRBJ1-4
D gene: NA
V gene: TRBV7-2
clone size: NA

CDR3 DNA: TGTGCCAGCAGTTACTCGACAGGGTTGCGCGCTGAAGCTTTCTTT
CDR3 protein: CASSYSTGLRAEAFF
J gene: TRBJ1-1
D gene: TRBD1
V gene: TRBV6-5
clone size: NA

CDR3 DNA: TGTGCCAGCAGCCCTGAATTGGGTGGCAGGGGTAATGAAGCTTTCTTT
CDR3 protein: CASSPELGGRGNEAFF
J gene: TRBJ1-1
D gene: NA
V gene: TRBV7-8
clone size: NA

CDR3 DNA: TGTGCCAGCAGTTTATTCCCCGGGCCCGGGACAGTCTCCTACAATGAGCAGTTCTTC
CDR3 protein: CASSLFPGPGTVSYNEQFF
J gene: TRBJ2-1
D gene: TRBD1
V gene: TRBV28
clone size: NA

CDR3 DNA: TGCGCCAGCAGCCAAGATCCCATAGCGAGGCCCCAGCATTTT
CDR3 protein: CASSQDPIARPQHF
J gene: TRBJ1-5
D gene: NA
V gene: TRBV4-3
clone size: few

CDR3 DNA: TGTGCCAGCAGCCCAACGGCCAGCTCTATTGGTCTCTACGAGCAGTACTTC
CDR3 protein: CASSPTASSIGLYEQYF
J gene: TRBJ2-7
D gene: NA
V gene: TRBV7-2
clone size: once

CDR3 DNA: TGTGCCAGCAGCTCCGGGACAGGGGGCTACAATGAGCAGTTCTTC
CDR3 protein: CASSSGTGGYNEQFF
J gene: TRBJ2-1
D gene: TRBD1
V gene: TRBV5-4
clone size: few

CDR3 DNA: TGCGCCAGCAGCGCGGAAGCGGGGGCCTCCTACAATGAGCAGTTCTTC
CDR3 protein: CASSAEAGASYNEQFF
J gene: TRBJ2-1
D gene: TRBD2
V gene: TRBV5-1
clone size: NA

CDR3 DNA: TGTGCCAGCAGCCCACGACAGGTCCTTGAGAACACTGAAGCTTTCTTT
CDR3 protein: CASSPRQVLENTEAFF
J gene: TRBJ1-1
D gene: NA
V gene: TRBV9
clone size: few

CDR3 DNA: TGCGCCAGCAGCCAAGACAGGGGCGGGCAGCCCCAGCATTTT
CDR3 protein: CASSQDRGGQPQHF
J gene: TRBJ1-5
D gene: NA
V gene: TRBV4-1
clone size: NA

CDR3 DNA: TGTGCCAGTAGTTACCGGGACAGTCAGGCGAGGCAGCCCCAGCATTTT
CDR3 protein: CASSYRDSQARQPQHF
J gene: TRBJ1-5
D gene: TRBD1
V gene: TRBV19
clone size: NA

CDR3 DNA: TGTGCCAGCAGGGGGACAGGGGGACGATTCTATGGCTACACCTTC
CDR3 protein: CASRGTGGRFYGYTF
J gene: TRBJ1-2
D gene: TRBD1
V gene: TRBV28
clone size: NA

CDR3 DNA: TGCAGCGCCTATACTAGTACAGATACGCAGTATTTT
CDR3 protein: CSAYTSTDTQYF
J gene: TRBJ2-3
D gene: NA
V gene: TRBV29-1
clone size: NA

CDR3 DNA: TGCGCCAGCAGCCCTTTTACCGGGACACCGAACACCGGGGAGCTGTTTTTT
CDR3 protein: CASSPFTGTPNTGELFF
J gene: TRBJ2-2
D gene: NA
V gene: TRBV4-3
clone size: NA

CDR3 DNA: TGTGCCAGCTCACCGTCCGGGGGGGGGAATGAGCAGTTCTTC
CDR3 protein: CASSPSGGGNEQFF
J gene: TRBJ2-1
D gene: TRBD2
V gene: TRBV18
clone size: NA

CDR3 DNA: TGTGCCAGCAGCCCAGCGAGAGGGGGCAACGAGCAGTACTTC
CDR3 protein: CASSPARGGNEQYF
J gene: TRBJ2-7
D gene: TRBD1
V gene: TRBV9
clone size: NA

CDR3 DNA: TGTGCCAGCAGTGCCCCCTTGGGCACGAGAAGGTCTACCTACGAGCAGTACTTC
CDR3 protein: CASSAPLGTRRSTYEQYF
J gene: TRBJ2-7
D gene: NA
V gene: TRBV6-1
clone size: NA

CDR3 DNA: TGTGCCAGCGGCAGCCGCTCCTACAATGAGCAGTTCTTC
CDR3 protein: CASGSRSYNEQFF
J gene: TRBJ2-1
D gene: NA
V gene: TRBV6-5
clone size: NA

CDR3 DNA: TGTGCCAGCAGCTCACTTGACAGGGAGGGGAAGCTGTTTTTT
CDR3 protein: CASSSLDREGKLFF
J gene: TRBJ2-2
D gene: NA
V gene: TRBV7-2
clone size: NA

CDR3 DNA: TGTGCCAGCAGCGTCGGGCGGGGGGTTGATACGCAGTATTTT
CDR3 protein: CASSVGRGVDTQYF
J gene: TRBJ2-3
D gene: TRBD2
V gene: TRBV7-2
clone size: NA

CDR3 DNA: TGTGCCAGCAGCTTAGATAGGGACACTGAAGCTTTCTTT
CDR3 protein: CASSLDRDTEAFF
J gene: TRBJ1-1
D gene: NA
V gene: TRBV11-2
clone size: NA

CDR3 DNA: TGTGCCAGTAGTGACGGGGGAAGATCCTACGAGCAGTACTTC
CDR3 protein: CASSDGGRSYEQYF
J gene: TRBJ2-7
D gene: NA
V gene: TRBV19
clone size: few

CDR3 DNA: TGCAGCGTTGCGGCGGGAGGAGGTCAAAACATTCAGTACTTC
CDR3 protein: CSVAAGGGQNIQYF
J gene: TRBJ2-4
D gene: TRBD2
V gene: TRBV29-1
clone size: NA

CDR3 DNA: TGCGCCAGCAGCTTGTTGTGGGGGATAAATGAAAAACTGTTTTTT
CDR3 protein: CASSLLWGINEKLFF
J gene: TRBJ1-4
D gene: NA
V gene: TRBV5-1
clone size: NA

CDR3 DNA: TGTGCCAGCTCATTCAGGGGGCCCACAGGGACTGAAGCTTTCTTT
CDR3 protein: CASSFRGPTGTEAFF
J gene: TRBJ1-1
D gene: TRBD1
V gene: TRBV18
clone size: NA

CDR3 DNA: TGTGCCAGCAGCCCTGGGTGGGGGTCTGGAAACACCATATATTTT
CDR3 protein: CASSPGWGSGNTIYF
J gene: TRBJ1-3
D gene: NA
V gene: TRBV7-7
clone size: NA